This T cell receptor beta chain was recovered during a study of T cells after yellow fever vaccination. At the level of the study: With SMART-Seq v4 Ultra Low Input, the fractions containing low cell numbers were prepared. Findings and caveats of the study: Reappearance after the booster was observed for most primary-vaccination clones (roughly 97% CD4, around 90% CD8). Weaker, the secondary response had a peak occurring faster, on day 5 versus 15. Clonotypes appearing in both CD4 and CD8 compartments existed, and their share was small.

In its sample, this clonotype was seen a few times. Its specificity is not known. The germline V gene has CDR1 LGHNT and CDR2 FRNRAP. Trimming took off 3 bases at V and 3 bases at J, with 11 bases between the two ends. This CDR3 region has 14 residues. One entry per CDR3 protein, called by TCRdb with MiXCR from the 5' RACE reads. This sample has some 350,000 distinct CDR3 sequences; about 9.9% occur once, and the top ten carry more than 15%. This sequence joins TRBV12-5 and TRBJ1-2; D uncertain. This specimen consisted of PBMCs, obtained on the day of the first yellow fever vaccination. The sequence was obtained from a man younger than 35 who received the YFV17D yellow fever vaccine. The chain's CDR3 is CASGFFGRDYGYTF. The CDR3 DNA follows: TGTGCTAGTGGTTTCTTTGGGAGGGACTATGGCTACACCTTC.